This TCR beta chain was profiled in a study of blood T cells in healthy people across ages. As to this clonotype: Antigen unknown.

Ranging in age from roughly 6 to 100, the donors were healthy Caucasian individuals from Russia. Each individual donor underwent a draw of 8 to 10 milliliters of peripheral blood. With a J-beta primer mix and a sample-barcoded 5' primer, a second PCR ran about 7 to 12 cycles. All samples yielded 2.5 million or more CDR3-containing paired-end reads. One entry per CDR3 protein, called by TCRdb with MiXCR from the 5' RACE reads. Of 760,000 or so distinct CDR3 sequences listed, around 25% are singletons. Overall study results and limits: When set beside aged donors, long-lived donors presented more naive CD4+ cells and higher diversity.

The CDR3 contains 13 residues. Trimming left V 4 bases short and J 4 bases short, with 10 bases between. Germline assignment: CDR1 MNHEY and CDR2 SVGAGI. The sample was also reused in another study, on T cells of mothers and their children.

The sequence came from a boy aged 10-17 years in good health. The specimen sequenced was blood. The chain links TRBV6-5 to TRBJ1-2; tentative D call: TRBD1 (6 bases). In nucleotides, the CDR3 is TGTGCCAGCAGTTGGCGACAGGCCTATGGCTACACCTTC. It codes for CASSWRQAYGYTF.